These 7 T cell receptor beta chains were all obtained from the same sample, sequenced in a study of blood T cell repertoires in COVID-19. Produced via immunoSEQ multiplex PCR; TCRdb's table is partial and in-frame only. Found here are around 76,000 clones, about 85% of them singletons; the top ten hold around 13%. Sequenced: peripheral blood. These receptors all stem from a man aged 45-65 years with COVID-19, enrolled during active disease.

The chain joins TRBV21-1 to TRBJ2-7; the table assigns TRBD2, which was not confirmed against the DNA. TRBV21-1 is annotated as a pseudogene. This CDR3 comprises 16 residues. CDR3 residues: CASSKASRTSSYEQYF. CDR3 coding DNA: TGTGCCAGCAGCAAAGCGTCAAGGACTTCGTCCTACGAGCAGTACTTC.

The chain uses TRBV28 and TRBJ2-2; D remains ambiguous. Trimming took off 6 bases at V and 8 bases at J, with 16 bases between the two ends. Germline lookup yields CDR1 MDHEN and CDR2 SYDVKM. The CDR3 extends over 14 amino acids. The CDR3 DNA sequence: TGTGCCAGCAGCGCAATGTCGAGGAATGGGGAGCTGTTTTTT. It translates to CASSAMSRNGELFF.

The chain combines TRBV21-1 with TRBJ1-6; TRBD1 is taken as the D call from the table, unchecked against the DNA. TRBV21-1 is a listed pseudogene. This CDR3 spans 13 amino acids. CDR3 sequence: CAREKGVNSPLHF. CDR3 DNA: TGTGCCAGAGAGAAAGGGGTAAATTCACCCCTCCACTTT.

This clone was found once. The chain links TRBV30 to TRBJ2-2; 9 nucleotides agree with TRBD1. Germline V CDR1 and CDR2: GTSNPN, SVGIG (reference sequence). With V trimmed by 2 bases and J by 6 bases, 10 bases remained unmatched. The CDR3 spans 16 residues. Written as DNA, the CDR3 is TGTGCCTGGAGTCGCATTGGGGACAGGGTTTCCGGGGAGCTGTTTTTT. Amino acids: CAWSRIGDRVSGELFF. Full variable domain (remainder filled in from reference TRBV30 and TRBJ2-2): SQTIHQWPATLVQPVGSPLSLECTVEGTSNPNLYWYRQAAGRGLQLLFYSVGIGQISSEVPQNLSASRPQDRQFILSSKKLLLSDSGFYLCAWSRIGDRVSGELFFGEGSRLTVL.

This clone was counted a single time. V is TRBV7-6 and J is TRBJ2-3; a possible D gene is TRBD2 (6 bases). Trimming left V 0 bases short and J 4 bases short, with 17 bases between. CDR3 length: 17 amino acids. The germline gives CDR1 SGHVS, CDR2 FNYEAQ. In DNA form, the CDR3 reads TGTGCCAGCAGCTTAGCGGAGGCCGGGAGCGGAGCAGATACGCAGTATTTT. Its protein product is CASSLAEAGSGADTQYF.

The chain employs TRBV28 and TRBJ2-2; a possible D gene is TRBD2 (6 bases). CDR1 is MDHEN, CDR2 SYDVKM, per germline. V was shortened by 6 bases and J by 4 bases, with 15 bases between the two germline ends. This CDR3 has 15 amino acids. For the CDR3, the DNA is TGTGCCAGCAGCCCGATAGATAGCGGCACCGGGGAGCTGTTTTTT. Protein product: CASSPIDSGTGELFF.

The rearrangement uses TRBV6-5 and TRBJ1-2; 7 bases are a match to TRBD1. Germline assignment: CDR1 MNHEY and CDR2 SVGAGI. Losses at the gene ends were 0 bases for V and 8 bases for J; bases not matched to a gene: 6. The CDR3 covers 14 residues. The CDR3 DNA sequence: TGTGCCAGCAGTTACTCGGGGACAGCTGGGGGCTACACCTTC. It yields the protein CASSYSGTAGGYTF.